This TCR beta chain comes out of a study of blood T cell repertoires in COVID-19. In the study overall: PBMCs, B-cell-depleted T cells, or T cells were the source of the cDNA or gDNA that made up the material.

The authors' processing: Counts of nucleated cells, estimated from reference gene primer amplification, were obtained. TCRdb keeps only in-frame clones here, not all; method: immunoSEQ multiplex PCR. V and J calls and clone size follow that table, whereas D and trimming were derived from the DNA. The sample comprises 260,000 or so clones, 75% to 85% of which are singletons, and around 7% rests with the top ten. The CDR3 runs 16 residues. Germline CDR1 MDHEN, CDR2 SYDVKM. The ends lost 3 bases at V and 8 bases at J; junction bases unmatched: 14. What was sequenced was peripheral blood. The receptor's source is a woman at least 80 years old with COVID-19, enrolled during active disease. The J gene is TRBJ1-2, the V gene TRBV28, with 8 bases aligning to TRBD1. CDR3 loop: CASSFPGQGSDSGYTF. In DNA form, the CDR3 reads TGTGCCAGCAGTTTCCCCGGACAGGGAAGTGATTCCGGCTACACCTTC.